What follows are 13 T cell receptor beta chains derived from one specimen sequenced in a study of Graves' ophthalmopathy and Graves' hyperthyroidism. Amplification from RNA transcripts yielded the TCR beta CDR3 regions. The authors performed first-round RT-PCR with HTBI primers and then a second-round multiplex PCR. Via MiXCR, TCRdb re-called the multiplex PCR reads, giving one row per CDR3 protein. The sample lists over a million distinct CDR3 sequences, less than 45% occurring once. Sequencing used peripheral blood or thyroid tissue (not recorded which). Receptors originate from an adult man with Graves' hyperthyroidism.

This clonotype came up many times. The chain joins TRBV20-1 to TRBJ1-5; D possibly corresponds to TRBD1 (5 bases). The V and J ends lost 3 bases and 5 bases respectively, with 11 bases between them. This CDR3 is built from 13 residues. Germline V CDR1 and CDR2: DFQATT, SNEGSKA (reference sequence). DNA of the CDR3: TGCAGTGCTAGTGGCAGGGTTGATCAGCCCCAGCATTTT. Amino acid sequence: CSASGRVDQPQHF.

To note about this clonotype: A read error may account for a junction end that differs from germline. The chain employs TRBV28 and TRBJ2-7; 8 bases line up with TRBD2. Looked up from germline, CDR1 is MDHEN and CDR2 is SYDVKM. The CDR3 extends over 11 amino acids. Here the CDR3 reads CASTSQGRGDF. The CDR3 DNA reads TGTGCCAGCACCTCCCAAGGGCGGGGGGACTTC.

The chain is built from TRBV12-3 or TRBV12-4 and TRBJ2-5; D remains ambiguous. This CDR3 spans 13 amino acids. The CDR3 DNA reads TGTGCTAGTGGCCCCGACTTGGGAGAGACCCAGTACTTC. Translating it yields CASGPDLGETQYF.

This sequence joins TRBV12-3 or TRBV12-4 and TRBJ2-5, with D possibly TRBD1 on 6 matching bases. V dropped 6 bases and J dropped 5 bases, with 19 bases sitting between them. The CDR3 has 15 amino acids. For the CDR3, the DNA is TGTGCCAGCAGGGTACAGGGAGACGGTGCGGAGACCCAGTACTTC. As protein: CASRVQGDGAETQYF.

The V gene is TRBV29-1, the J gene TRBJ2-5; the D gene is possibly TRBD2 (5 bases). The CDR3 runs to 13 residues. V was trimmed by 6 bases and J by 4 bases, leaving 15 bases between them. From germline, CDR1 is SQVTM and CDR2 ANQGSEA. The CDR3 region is CSVETGVGETQYF. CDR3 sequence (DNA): TGCAGCGTGGAGACCGGGGTTGGAGAGACCCAGTACTTC. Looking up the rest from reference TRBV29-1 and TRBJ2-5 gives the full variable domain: SAVISQKPSRDICQRGTSLTIQCQVDSQVTMMFWYRQQPGQSLTLIATANQGSEATYESGFVIDKFPISRPNLTFSTLTVSNMSPEDSSIYLCSVETGVGETQYFGPGTRLLVL.

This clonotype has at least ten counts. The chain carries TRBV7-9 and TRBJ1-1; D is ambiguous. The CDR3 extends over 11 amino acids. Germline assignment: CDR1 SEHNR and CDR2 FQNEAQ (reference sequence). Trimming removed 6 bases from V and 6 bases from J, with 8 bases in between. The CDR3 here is CASRQGPEAFF. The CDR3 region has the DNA TGTGCCAGCAGACAAGGGCCTGAAGCTTTCTTT.

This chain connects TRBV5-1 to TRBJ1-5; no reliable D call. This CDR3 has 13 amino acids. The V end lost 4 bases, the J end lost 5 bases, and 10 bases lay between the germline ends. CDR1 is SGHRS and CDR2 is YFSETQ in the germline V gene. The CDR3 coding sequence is TGCGCCAGCAGCCTGCGTCTAGATCAGCCCCAGCATTTT. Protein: CASSLRLDQPQHF.

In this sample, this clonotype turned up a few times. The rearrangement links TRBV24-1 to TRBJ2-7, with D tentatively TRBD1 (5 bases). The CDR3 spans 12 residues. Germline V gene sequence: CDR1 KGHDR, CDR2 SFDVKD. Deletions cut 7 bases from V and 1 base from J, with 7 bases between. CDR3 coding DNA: TGTGCCACCAGCACAGGTTCCTACGAGCAGTACTTC. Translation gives CATSTGSYEQYF.

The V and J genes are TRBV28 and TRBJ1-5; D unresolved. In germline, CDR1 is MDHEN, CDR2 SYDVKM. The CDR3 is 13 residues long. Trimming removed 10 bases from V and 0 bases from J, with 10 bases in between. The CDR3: CANGPSSNQPQHF. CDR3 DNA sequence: TGTGCCAACGGACCTTCTAGCAATCAGCCCCAGCATTTT.

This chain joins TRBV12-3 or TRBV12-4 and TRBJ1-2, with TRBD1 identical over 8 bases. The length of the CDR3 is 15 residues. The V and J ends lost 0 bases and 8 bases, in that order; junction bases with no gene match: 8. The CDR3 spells CASSLAPGDRRGYTF. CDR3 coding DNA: TGTGCCAGCAGTTTAGCCCCCGGGGACAGGCGAGGCTACACCTTC.

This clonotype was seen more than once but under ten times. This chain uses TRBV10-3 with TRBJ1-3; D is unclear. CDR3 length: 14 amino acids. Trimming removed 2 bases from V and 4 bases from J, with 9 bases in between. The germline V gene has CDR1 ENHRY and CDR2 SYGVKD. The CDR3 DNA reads TGTGCCATCAGTGAGAGAGCACCAGGAAACACCATATATTTT. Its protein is CAISERAPGNTIYF.

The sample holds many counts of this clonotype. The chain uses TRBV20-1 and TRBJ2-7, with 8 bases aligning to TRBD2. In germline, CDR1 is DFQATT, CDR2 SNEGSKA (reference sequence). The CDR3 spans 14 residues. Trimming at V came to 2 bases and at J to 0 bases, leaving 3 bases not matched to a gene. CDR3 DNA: TGCAGTGCTAGAACCGGGACTAGCTCCTACGAGCAGTACTTC. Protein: CSARTGTSSYEQYF.

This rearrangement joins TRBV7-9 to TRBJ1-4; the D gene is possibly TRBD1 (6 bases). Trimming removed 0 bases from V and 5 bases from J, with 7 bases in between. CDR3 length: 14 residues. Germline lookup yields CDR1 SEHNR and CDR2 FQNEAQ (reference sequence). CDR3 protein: CASSLATGNEKLFF. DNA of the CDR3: TGTGCCAGCAGCTTAGCGACAGGAAATGAAAAACTGTTTTTT. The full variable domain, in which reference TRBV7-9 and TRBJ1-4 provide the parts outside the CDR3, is DTGVSQNPRHKITKRGQNVTFRCDPISEHNRLYWYRQTLGQGPEFLTYFQNEAQLEKSRLLSDRFSAERPKGSFSTLEIQRTEQGDSAMYLCASSLATGNEKLFFGSGTQLSVL.